These 2 T cell receptor beta chains share one sample of origin, sequenced in a study of T cells in Graves' hyperthyroidism and ophthalmopathy. Template material for amplifying TCR beta CDR3 regions consisted of RNA transcripts. The HTBI set primed first-round TCR CDR3 RT-PCR. One entry per CDR3 protein, called by TCRdb with MiXCR from the multiplex PCR reads. The data show 560,000 or so distinct CDR3 sequences, 15% to 20% seen once. The sequenced sample consisted of blood. Receptors originate from a man aged 35-49 years with Graves' ophthalmopathy.

This clonotype was counted between two and nine times. J is TRBJ1-1 and V is TRBV7-9, with D unresolved. The germline V gene has CDR1 SEHNR and CDR2 FQNEAQ (reference sequence). Trimming took off 6 bases at V and 2 bases at J, with 10 bases between the two ends. CDR3 length: 13 amino acids. CDR3 sequence reads: CASSRRRNTEAFF. In DNA, the CDR3 is TGTGCCAGCAGTCGGAGACGAAACACTGAAGCTTTCTTT.

This clonotype has only a few counts. The genes are TRBV15 and TRBJ1-2; D uncertain. With 0 bases removed from V and 8 bases from J, the gap between germline ends came to 19 bases. This CDR3 comprises 16 residues. CDR1 is LNHNV, CDR2 YYDKDF, per germline (reference sequence). The CDR3 protein is CATSRDKGRYISGYTF. Here the CDR3 DNA reads TGTGCCACCAGCAGAGATAAGGGCAGGTACATCTCAGGCTACACCTTC.